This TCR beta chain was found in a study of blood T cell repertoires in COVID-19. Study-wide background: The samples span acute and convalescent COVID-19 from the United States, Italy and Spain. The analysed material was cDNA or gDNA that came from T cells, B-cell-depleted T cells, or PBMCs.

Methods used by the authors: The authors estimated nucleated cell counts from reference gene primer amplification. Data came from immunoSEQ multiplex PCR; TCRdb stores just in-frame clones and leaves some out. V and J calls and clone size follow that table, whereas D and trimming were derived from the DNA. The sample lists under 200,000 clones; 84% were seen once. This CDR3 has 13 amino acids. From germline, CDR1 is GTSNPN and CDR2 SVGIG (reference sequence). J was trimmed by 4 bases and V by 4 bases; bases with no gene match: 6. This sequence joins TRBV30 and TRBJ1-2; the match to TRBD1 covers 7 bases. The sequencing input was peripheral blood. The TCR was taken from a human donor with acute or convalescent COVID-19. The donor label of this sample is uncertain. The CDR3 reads CAWIDRDSYGYTF. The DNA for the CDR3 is TGTGCCTGGATCGACCGGGACAGCTATGGCTACACCTTC.